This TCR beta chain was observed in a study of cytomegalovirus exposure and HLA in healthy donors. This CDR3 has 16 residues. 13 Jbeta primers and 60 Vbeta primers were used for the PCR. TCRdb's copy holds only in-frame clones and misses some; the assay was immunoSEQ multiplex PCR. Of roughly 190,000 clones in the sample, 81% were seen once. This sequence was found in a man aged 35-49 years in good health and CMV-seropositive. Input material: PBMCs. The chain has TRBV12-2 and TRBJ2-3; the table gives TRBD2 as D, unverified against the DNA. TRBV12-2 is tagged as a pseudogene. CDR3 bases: TGTGCAAGTCGCCTCCTCGGGTCTGGGGGGACTGATACGCAGTATTTT. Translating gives CASRLLGSGGTDTQYF.